This TCR beta chain was captured in a study of cytomegalovirus exposure and HLA in healthy donors. Sequencing used immunoSEQ multiplex PCR; TCRdb keeps in-frame clones, though not all of them. The sample lists about 110,000 clones, around 82% seen once, with 3% to 3.5% in the top ten. Germline-derived CDR1 and CDR2 are MGHRA and YSYEKL. The CDR3 is made up of 15 amino acids. Deletions cut 3 bases from V and 3 bases from J, with 14 bases between. The donors were part of the roughly 130-subject validation cohort, which stood apart from the approximately 630-subject first cohort. The chain combines TRBV4-1 with TRBJ1-1; D perhaps matches TRBD1 (5 bases). The sample comprised PBMCs. This sequence originates from a woman aged 18-29 years in good health and CMV-seronegative. CDR3 protein: CASSHRENIHTEAFF. The CDR3 DNA reads TGCGCCAGCAGCCACAGGGAAAATATCCACACTGAAGCTTTCTTT.